This TCR beta chain was documented in a study of patients and donors after allogeneic stem cell transplantation. The V gene's germline CDR1 is SGHRS and CDR2 YFSETQ. The CDR3 has 14 residues. Unmatched junction bases numbered 12, after V lost 4 bases and J lost 9 bases. TCRdb ran MiXCR on the RT-PCR reads and lists one entry per CDR3 protein. The repertoire has approximately 430,000 distinct CDR3 sequences, roughly 17% of them found once; the top ten carry just over 7%. This clonotype turned up a few times. J is TRBJ2-7 and V is TRBV5-1; 8 bases are shared with TRBD1. Sample: blood, either unsorted or a sorted T cell fraction (not recorded which). The source is a human donor who was either an allogeneic HSCT recipient or a stem cell or donor lymphocyte infusion donor (not recorded which). It is not recorded whose cells these are; they may come from a transplant donor. The chain's CDR3 is CASSPGQGGPGQYF. The CDR3 nucleotides read TGCGCCAGCAGCCCCGGACAGGGCGGGCCAGGGCAGTACTTC. Full variable domain (remainder filled in from reference TRBV5-1 and TRBJ2-7): KAGVTQTPRYLIKTRGQQVTLSCSPISGHRSVSWYQQTPGQGLQFLFEYFSETQRNKGNFPGRFSGRQFSNSRSEMNVSTLELGDSALYLCASSPGQGGPGQYFGPGTRLTVT.